This T cell receptor (beta chain) stems from a study of STAT5B mutations in CD4+ large granular lymphocyte leukemia. The data were produced by immunoSEQ multiplex PCR, yet TCRdb's version contains in-frame clones alone and is incomplete. The sample includes tens of thousands of clones, 65% to 90% of them seen just once. The CDR3 totals 14 residues. From germline, CDR1 is SGHRS and CDR2 YFSETQ. The V end was cut by 4 bases, the J end by 8 bases, with 15 bases between. V and J are TRBV5-1 and TRBJ1-4, with a weak D call TRBD1 (6 bases). The sample consisted of CD4+ T cells from blood buffy coats. The sequence derives from a human donor in good health. The CDR3 reads CASSPGRGKEKLFF. The CDR3 DNA reads TGCGCCAGCAGCCCGGGAAGGGGGAAAGAAAAACTGTTTTTT.